This T cell receptor beta chain was captured in a study of PD-1 blockade in mismatch repair-deficient tumors. Study results and caveats: After pembrolizumab, tumor-resident clones rose rapidly, then generally contracted before radiologic responses.

Every patient had mismatch repair deficiency by PCR or immunohistochemistry. The TCR-sequenced patients were a few responders to pembrolizumab. Some clones are missing from TCRdb's copy, which holds only in-frame ones; the method was immunoSEQ multiplex PCR. In the table there are under 95,000 clones, about four fifths of which are singletons. The table lists this clone with a few counts. Its target is not known. This specimen includes other DNA sequences encoding the same CDR3. The CDR3 has 11 residues. Trimming took off 5 bases at V and 3 bases at J, with 3 bases between the two ends. The V gene's germline CDR1 is SNHLY and CDR2 FYNNEI.

The chain recombines TRBV2 with TRBJ2-3, with D hard to call. Sample: peripheral blood, taken 44 weeks after starting pembrolizumab. The receptor was isolated from an adult with mismatch repair-deficient cancer. This CDR3 reads CASSLTDTQYF. CDR3 sequence (DNA): TGTGCCAGCAGTTTGACAGATACGCAGTATTTT.